The present TCR beta chain was sequenced within a study of control samples from healthy donors and cancer patients. Produced via immunoSEQ multiplex PCR; TCRdb's table is partial and in-frame only. The table has roughly 18,000 clones, approximately 86% seen once. The germline gives CDR1 KGHSH, CDR2 LQKENI. Trimming left V 6 bases short and J 5 bases short, with 13 bases between. This CDR3 is built from 13 residues. The TCR was taken from a woman aged 70 to 79 with colorectal cancer. The chain joins TRBV18 to TRBJ2-5; TRBD1 is a possible D gene (6 bases). What was sequenced was PBMCs. The CDR3 here is CASSPDRPETQYF. The CDR3, as DNA: TGTGCCAGCTCCCCGGACAGACCTGAGACCCAGTACTTC. Full variable domain (rest looked up from reference TRBV18 and TRBJ2-5): NAGVMQNPRHLVRRRGQEARLRCSPMKGHSHVYWYRQLPEEGLKFMVYLQKENIIDESGMPKERFSAEFPKEGPSILRIQQVVRGDSAAYFCASSPDRPETQYFGPGTRLLVL.